Each of the 10 T cell receptor beta chains below was sequenced from the same sample in a study of Ad26.COV2.S vaccination and SARS-CoV-2 variants. TCRdb's copy holds only in-frame clones and misses some; the assay was immunoSEQ multiplex PCR. The profile shows roughly 380,000 clones, around nine tenths of them singletons. Treatment: roughly 18 received Ad26.COV2.S at low or high dose, single or two shots; a few received placebo; per-sample allocation not given. Collection of the samples took place on day 63 after the first injection of vaccine or placebo. This material consisted of peripheral blood, taken in a trial of Ad26.COV2.S vaccine versus placebo. These receptors originate from a person aged 18-65 years who received the Ad26.COV2.S COVID-19 vaccine or a placebo.

This clone was recorded once. The chain links TRBV27 to TRBJ1-1; no firm D call. Trimming took off 5 bases at V and 10 bases at J, with 14 bases between the two ends. Germline CDR1 reads MNHEY; CDR2 reads SMNVEV (reference sequence). This CDR3 contains 12 residues. The CDR3 region is CASSPLGEGAFF. CDR3 DNA: TGTGCCAGCAGTCCCCTTGGGGAGGGAGCTTTCTTT.

The rearrangement joins TRBV7-2 to TRBJ1-2; TRBD1 agrees at 7 bases. V was pared by 7 bases and J by 2 bases, with 7 bases of the junction left unmatched. Germline CDR1 SGHTA, CDR2 FQGNSA. This CDR3 region has 14 residues. CDR3 in amino acids: CASTSSTGNYGYTF. CDR3 DNA: TGTGCCAGCACCTCTTCGACAGGGAACTATGGCTACACCTTC.

The rearrangement links TRBV19 to TRBJ1-2; D possibly corresponds to TRBD1 (5 bases). V was clipped by 3 bases and J by 0 bases, with 8 bases between them. Germline V gives CDR1 LNHDA, CDR2 SQIVND (reference sequence). The CDR3 has 14 residues. DNA of the CDR3: TGTGCCAGTAGTATTCAGGGCCCTAACTATGGCTACACCTTC. It encodes CASSIQGPNYGYTF.

V gene TRBV5-4 combines with J gene TRBJ2-1; TRBD2 agrees at 7 bases. The J segment lost 4 bases and the V segment lost 4 bases, leaving 11 bases of the junction unmatched. The CDR3 consists of 16 residues. Germline assignment: CDR1 SGHNT and CDR2 YYREEE (reference sequence). The CDR3 DNA reads TGTGCCAGCAGCAACCTCGACCTAGCGGAGTACAATGAGCAGTTCTTC. Translation gives CASSNLDLAEYNEQFF.

The J gene is TRBJ2-7, the V gene TRBV6-5; possible D gene TRBD1, 6 bases. Germline assignment: CDR1 MNHEY and CDR2 SVGAGI. The CDR3 consists of 15 residues. V was clipped by 8 bases and J by 0 bases, with 17 bases between them. The CDR3 loop reads CASRGQRGSSYEQYF. The CDR3 nucleotides are TGTGCCAGCCGCGGACAGCGTGGGTCCTCCTACGAGCAGTACTTC.

Of note for this clone: The DNA is omitted, as the CDR3 cannot be located on it reliably, and the CDR3 follows TCRdb's listing. V is TRBV21-1 and J is TRBJ2-7; the table gives TRBD2 as D, unverified against the DNA. TRBV21-1 is given as a pseudogene. The CDR3 is 15 residues long, counting both termini. This chain's CDR3 is CASSKVGRGSYEQYF.

This clone was observed a single time. The chain has TRBV7-9 and TRBJ1-6; D possibly corresponds to TRBD1 (5 bases). The germline gives CDR1 SEHNR, CDR2 FQNEAQ (reference sequence). The CDR3 runs 16 residues. V gave up 2 bases and J gave up 9 bases, with 17 bases separating them. The CDR3 spells CASSLSGGRASSPLHF. The DNA of the CDR3 is TGTGCCAGCAGCTTAAGCGGGGGGAGGGCGTCTTCACCCCTCCACTTT.

The V gene is TRBV23-1, the J gene TRBJ1-2, with D perhaps TRBD1 (6 bases). TRBV23-1 is assigned to the ORF class and has an uncertain function. The V end was cut by 4 bases, the J end by 4 bases, with 16 bases between. The CDR3 loop spans 15 amino acids. CDR3 region: CASSPQSPGVYGYTF. CDR3 sequence (DNA): TGCGCCAGCAGTCCACAGAGCCCAGGGGTCTATGGCTACACCTTC.

The chain joins TRBV28 to TRBJ2-7; TRBD1 matches 10 bases. In germline, CDR1 is MDHEN, CDR2 SYDVKM. This CDR3 has 17 amino acids. J was trimmed by 5 bases and V by 5 bases; bases with no gene match: 15. CDR3 protein: CASSPLDRGFLIDEQYF. The CDR3 DNA sequence: TGTGCCAGCAGTCCGTTGGACAGGGGGTTCCTTATCGACGAGCAGTACTTC.

This clone occurred a few times. This sequence joins TRBV27 and TRBJ2-7, with 9 bases identical to TRBD1. The ends lost 1 base at V and 6 bases at J; junction bases unmatched: 4. This CDR3 is built from 14 residues. Looked up from germline, CDR1 is MNHEY and CDR2 is SMNVEV (reference sequence). The CDR3 region is CASSLWGQGSEQYF. In DNA form, the CDR3 reads TGTGCCAGCAGTTTATGGGGACAGGGAAGCGAGCAGTACTTC.